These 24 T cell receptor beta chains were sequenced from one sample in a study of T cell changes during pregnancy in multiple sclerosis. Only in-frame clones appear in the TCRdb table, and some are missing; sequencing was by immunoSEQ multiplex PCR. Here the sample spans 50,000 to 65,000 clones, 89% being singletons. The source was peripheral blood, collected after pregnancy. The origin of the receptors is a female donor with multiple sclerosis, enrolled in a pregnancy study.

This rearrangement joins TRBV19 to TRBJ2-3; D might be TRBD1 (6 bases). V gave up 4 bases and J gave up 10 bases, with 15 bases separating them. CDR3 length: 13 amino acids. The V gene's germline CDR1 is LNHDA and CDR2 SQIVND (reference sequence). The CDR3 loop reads CASSRTVLAAQYF. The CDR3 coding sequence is TGTGCCAGTAGTAGGACAGTCCTCGCCGCGCAGTATTTT.

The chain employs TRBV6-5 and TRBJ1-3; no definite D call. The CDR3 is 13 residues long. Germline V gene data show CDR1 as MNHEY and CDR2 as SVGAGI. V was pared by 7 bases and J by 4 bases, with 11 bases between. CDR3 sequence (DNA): TGTGCCAGCAAGAGGGCGTCCGGAAACACCATATATTTT. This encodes CASKRASGNTIYF.

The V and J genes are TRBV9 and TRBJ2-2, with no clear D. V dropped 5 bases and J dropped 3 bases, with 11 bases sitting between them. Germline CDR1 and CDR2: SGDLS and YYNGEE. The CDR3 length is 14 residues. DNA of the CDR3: TGTGCCAGCAGTAGTCGCGGTTACACCGGGGAGCTGTTTTTT. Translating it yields CASSSRGYTGELFF. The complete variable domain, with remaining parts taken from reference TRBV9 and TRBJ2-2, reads DSGVTQTPKHLITATGQRVTLRCSPRSGDLSVYWYQQSLDQGLQFLIQYYNGEERAKGNILERFSAQQFPDLHSELNLSSLELGDSALYFCASSSRGYTGELFFGEGSRLTVL.

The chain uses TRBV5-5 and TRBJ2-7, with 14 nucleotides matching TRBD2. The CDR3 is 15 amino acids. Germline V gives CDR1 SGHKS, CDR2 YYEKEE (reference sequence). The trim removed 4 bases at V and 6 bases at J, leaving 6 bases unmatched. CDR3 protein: CASSRLAGGLGEQYF. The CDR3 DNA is TGTGCCAGCAGCCGACTAGCGGGGGGGCTGGGCGAGCAGTACTTC. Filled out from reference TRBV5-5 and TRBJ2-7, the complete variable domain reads DAGVTQSPTHLIKTRGQQVTLRCSPISGHKSVSWYQQVLGQGPQFIFQYYEKEERGRGNFPDRFSARQFPNYSSELNVNALLLGDSALYLCASSRLAGGLGEQYFGPGTRLTVT.

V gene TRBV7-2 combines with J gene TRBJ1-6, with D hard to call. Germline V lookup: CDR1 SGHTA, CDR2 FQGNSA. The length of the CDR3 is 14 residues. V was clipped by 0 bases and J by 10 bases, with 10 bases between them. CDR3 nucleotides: TGTGCCAGCAGCTTAGCGGCCGGGAGCTCACCCCTCCACTTT. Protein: CASSLAAGSSPLHF. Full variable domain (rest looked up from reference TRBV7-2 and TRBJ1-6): GAGVSQSPSNKVTEKGKDVELRCDPISGHTALYWYRQSLGQGLEFLIYFQGNSAPDKSGLPSDRFSAERTGGSVSTLTIQRTQQEDSAVYLCASSLAAGSSPLHFGNGTRLTVT.

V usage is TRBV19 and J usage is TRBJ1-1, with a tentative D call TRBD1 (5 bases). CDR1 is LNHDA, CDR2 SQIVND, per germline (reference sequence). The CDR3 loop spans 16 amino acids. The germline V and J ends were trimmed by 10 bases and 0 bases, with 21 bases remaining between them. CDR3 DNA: TGTGCCACCGATAGGGGAAAAGGGATGGTGAACACTGAAGCTTTCTTT. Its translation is CATDRGKGMVNTEAFF.

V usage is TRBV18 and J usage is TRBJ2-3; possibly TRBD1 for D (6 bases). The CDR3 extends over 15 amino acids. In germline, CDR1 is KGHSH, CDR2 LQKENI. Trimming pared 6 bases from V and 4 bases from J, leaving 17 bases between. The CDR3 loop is CASSPGTPGADTQYF. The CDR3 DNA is TGTGCCAGCTCCCCCGGGACACCCGGCGCAGATACGCAGTATTTT.

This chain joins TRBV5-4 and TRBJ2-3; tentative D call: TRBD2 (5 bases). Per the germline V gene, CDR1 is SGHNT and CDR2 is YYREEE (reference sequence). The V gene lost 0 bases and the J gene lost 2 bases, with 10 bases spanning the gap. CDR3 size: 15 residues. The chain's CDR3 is CASSLAARDTDTQYF. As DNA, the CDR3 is TGTGCCAGCAGCTTGGCGGCCCGGGACACAGATACGCAGTATTTT. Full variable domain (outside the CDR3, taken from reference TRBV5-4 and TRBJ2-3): ETGVTQSPTHLIKTRGQQVTLRCSSQSGHNTVSWYQQALGQGPQFIFQYYREEENGRGNFPPRFSGLQFPNYSSELNVNALELDDSALYLCASSLAARDTDTQYFGPGTRLTVL.

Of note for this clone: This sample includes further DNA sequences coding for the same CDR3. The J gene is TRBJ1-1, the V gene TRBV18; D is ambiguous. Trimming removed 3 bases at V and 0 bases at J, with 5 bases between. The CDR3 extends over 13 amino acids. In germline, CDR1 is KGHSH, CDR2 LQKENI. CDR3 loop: CASSPTLNTEAFF. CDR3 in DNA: TGTGCCAGCTCACCTACTTTGAACACTGAAGCTTTCTTT.

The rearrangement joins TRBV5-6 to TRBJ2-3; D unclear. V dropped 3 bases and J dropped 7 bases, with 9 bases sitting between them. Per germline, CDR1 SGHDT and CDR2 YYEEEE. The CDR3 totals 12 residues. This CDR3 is CASSSRVNTQYF. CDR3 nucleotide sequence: TGTGCCAGCAGCTCCCGAGTAAATACGCAGTATTTT.

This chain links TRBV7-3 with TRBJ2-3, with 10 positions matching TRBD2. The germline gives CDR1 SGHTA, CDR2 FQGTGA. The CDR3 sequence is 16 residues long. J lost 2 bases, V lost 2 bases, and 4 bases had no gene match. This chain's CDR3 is CASSLLGTSDTDTQYF. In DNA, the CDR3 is TGTGCCAGCAGCTTACTAGGGACTAGCGACACAGATACGCAGTATTTT.

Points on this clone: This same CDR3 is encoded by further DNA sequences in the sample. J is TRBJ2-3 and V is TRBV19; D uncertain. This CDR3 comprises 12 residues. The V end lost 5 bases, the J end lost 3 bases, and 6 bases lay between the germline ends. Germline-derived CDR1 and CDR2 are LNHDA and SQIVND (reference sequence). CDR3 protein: CASSPRTDTQYF. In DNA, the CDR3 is TGTGCCAGTAGTCCCAGAACAGATACGCAGTATTTT.

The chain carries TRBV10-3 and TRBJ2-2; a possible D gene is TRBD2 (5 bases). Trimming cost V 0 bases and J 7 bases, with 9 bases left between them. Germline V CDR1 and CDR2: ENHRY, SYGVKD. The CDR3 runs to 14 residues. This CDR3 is CAISESRSGGELFF. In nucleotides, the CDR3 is TGTGCCATCAGTGAGTCCCGGAGCGGCGGGGAGCTGTTTTTT.

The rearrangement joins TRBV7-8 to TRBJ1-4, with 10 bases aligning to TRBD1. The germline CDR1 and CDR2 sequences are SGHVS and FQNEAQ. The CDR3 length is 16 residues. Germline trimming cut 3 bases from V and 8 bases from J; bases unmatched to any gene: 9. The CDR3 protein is CASSFGAGTGAEKLFF. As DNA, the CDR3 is TGTGCCAGCAGCTTCGGAGCCGGGACAGGGGCCGAAAAACTGTTTTTT.

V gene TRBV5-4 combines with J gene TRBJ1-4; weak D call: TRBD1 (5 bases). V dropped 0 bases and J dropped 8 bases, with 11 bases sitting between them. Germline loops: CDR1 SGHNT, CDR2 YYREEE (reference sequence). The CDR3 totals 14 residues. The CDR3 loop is CASSLDGGGEKLFF. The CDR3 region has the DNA TGTGCCAGCAGCTTGGACGGGGGTGGAGAAAAACTGTTTTTT.

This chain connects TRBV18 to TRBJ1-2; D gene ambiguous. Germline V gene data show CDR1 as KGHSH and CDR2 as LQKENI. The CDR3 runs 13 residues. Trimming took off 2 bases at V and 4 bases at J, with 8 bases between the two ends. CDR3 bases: TGTGCCAGCTCACCAGAAGGAGCCTATGGCTACACCTTC. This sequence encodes CASSPEGAYGYTF. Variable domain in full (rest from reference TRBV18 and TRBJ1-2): NAGVMQNPRHLVRRRGQEARLRCSPMKGHSHVYWYRQLPEEGLKFMVYLQKENIIDESGMPKERFSAEFPKEGPSILRIQQVVRGDSAAYFCASSPEGAYGYTFGSGTRLTVV.

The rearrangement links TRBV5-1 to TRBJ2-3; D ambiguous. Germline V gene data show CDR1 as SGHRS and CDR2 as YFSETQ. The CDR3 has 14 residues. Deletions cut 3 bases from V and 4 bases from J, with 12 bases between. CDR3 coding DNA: TGCGCCAGCAGCTCTCTAACCCTGGCAGATACGCAGTATTTT. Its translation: CASSSLTLADTQYF.

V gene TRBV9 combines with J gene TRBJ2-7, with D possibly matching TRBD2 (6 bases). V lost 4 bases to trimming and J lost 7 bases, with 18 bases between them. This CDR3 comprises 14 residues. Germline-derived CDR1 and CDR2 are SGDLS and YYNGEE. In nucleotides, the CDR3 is TGTGCCAGCAGCCCACGTGGGGGGTCGCGGGAGCAGTACTTC. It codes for CASSPRGGSREQYF.

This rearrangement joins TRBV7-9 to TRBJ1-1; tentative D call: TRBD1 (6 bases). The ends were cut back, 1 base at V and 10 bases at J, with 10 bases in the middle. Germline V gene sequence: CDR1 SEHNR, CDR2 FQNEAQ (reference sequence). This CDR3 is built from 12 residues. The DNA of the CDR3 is TGTGCCAGCAGCTTAGACAGGGAGGGAGCTTTCTTT. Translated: CASSLDREGAFF.

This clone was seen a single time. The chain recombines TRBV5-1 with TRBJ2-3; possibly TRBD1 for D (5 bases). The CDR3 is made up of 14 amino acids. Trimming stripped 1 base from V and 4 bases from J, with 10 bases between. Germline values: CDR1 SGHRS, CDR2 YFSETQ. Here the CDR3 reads CASSLISGSDTQYF. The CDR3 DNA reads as TGCGCCAGCAGCTTGATATCAGGGTCAGATACGCAGTATTTT.

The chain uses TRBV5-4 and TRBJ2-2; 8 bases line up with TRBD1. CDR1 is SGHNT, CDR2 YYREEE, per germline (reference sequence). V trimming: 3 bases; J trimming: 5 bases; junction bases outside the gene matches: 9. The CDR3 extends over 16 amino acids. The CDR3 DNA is TGTGCCAGCAGCTCTCTTGACAGGGGACCGACCGGGGAGCTGTTTTTT. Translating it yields CASSSLDRGPTGELFF.

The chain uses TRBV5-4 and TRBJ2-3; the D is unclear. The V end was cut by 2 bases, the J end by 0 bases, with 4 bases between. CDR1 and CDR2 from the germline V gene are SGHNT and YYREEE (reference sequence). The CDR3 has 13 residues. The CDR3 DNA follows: TGTGCCAGCAGCTTCGGGAGCACAGATACGCAGTATTTT. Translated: CASSFGSTDTQYF.

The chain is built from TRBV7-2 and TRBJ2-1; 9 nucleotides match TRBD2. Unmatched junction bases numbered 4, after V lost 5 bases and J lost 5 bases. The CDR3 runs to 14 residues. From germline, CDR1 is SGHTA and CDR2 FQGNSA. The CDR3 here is CASSPWTSDNEQFF. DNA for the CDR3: TGTGCCAGCAGCCCCTGGACTAGCGACAATGAGCAGTTCTTC.

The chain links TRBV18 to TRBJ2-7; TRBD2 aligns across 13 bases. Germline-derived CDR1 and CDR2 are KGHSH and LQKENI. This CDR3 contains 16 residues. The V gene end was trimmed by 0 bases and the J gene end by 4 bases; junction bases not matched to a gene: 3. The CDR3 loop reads CASSPPGTSGTYEQYF. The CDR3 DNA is TGTGCCAGCTCACCACCCGGGACTAGCGGGACTTACGAGCAGTACTTC. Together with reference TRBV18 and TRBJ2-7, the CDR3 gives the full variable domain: NAGVMQNPRHLVRRRGQEARLRCSPMKGHSHVYWYRQLPEEGLKFMVYLQKENIIDESGMPKERFSAEFPKEGPSILRIQQVVRGDSAAYFCASSPPGTSGTYEQYFGPGTRLTVT.